This T cell receptor (beta chain) was captured by sequencing in a study of shared T cell receptors in the human thymus. Measured with immunoSEQ multiplex PCR; TCRdb has only the in-frame clones, and not every one. The table shows 63,000 or so clones, with more than 90% occurring only once. The sequencing sample was made of thymocytes. The TCR originated in a human donor.

The DNA of the CDR3 is TGTGCCAGCAGCTTGGGACTACCACAAAAATACAATGAGCAGTTCTTC. Protein: CASSLGLPQKYNEQFF. The rearrangement links TRBV7-3 to TRBJ2-1, with 7 bases lining up with TRBD2. This CDR3 comprises 16 residues. Losses at the gene ends were 3 bases for V and 4 bases for J; bases not matched to a gene: 9. CDR1 and CDR2 from the germline V gene are SGHTA and FQGTGA. Full variable domain (missing parts from reference TRBV7-3 and TRBJ2-1): GAGVSQTPSNKVTEKGKYVELRCDPISGHTALYWYRQSLGQGPEFLIYFQGTGAADDSGLPNDRFFAVRPEGSVSTLKIQRTERGDSAVYLCASSLGLPQKYNEQFFGPGTRLTVL.